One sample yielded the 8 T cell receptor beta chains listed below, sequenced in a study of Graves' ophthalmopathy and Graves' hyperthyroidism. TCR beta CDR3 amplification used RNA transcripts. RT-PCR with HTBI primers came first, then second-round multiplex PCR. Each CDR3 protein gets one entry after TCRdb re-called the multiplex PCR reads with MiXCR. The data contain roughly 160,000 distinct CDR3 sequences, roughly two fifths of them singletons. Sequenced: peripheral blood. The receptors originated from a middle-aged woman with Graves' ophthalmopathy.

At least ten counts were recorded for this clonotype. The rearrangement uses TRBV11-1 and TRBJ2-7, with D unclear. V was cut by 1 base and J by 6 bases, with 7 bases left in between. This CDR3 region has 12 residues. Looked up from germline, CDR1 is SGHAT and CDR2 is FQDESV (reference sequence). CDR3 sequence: CASSLGWGEQYF. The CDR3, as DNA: TGTGCCAGCAGCTTAGGGTGGGGCGAGCAGTACTTC.

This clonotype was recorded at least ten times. The CDR3 here is CASSLGGAANTEAFF. In DNA form, the CDR3 reads TGCGCCAGCAGCTTGGGGGGGGCCGCGAACACTGAAGCTTTCTTT. The chain employs TRBV5-1 and TRBJ1-1; D may be TRBD1 (6 bases). With 0 bases removed from V and 1 base from J, the gap between germline ends came to 10 bases. The CDR3 has 15 amino acids. Germline-derived CDR1 and CDR2 are SGHRS and YFSETQ.

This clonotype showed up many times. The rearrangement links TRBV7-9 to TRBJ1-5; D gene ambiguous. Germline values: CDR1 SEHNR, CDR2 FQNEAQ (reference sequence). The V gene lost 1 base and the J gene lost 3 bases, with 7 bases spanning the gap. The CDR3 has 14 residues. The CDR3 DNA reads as TGTGCCAGCAGCTTAGAGCAAAACAATCAGCCCCAGCATTTT. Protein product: CASSLEQNNQPQHF.

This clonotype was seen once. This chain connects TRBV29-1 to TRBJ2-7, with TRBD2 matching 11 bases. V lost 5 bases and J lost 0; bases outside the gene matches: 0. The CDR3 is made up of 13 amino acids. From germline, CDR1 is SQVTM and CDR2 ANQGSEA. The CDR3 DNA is TGCAGCGTTACTAGCGGGAGCTCCTACGAGCAGTACTTC. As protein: CSVTSGSSYEQYF.

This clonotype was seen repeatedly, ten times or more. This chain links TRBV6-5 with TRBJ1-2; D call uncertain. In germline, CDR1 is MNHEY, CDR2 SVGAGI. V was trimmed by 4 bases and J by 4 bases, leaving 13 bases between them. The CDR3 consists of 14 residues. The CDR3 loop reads CASSLRDNFYGYTF. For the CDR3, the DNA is TGTGCCAGCAGTTTGCGAGACAACTTCTATGGCTACACCTTC.

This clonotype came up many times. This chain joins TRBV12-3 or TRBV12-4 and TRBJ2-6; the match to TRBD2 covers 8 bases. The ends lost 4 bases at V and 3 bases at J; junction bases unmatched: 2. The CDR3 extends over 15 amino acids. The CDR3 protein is CASSSTSGGANVLTF. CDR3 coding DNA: TGTGCCAGCAGTTCCACTAGCGGTGGGGCCAACGTCCTGACTTTC.

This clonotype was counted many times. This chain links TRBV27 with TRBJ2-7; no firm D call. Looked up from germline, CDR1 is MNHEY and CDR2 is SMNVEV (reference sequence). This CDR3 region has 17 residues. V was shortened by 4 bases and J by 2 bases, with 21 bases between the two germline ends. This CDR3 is CASSSPDSGYRPYEQYF. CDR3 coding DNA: TGTGCCAGCAGTTCCCCCGATTCCGGGTATAGGCCCTACGAGCAGTACTTC.

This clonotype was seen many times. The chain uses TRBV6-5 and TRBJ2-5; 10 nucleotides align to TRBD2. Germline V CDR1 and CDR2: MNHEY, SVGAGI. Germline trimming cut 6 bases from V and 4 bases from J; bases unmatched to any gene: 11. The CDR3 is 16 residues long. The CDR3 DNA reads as TGTGCCAGCAGCCGAGCGGGGGGGCAATATGGAGAGACCCAGTACTTC. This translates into CASSRAGGQYGETQYF.